What follows describes a single TCR beta chain. Its matching antigen is unknown. With V trimmed by 11 bases and J by 3 bases, 9 bases remained unmatched. CDR3 length: 14 amino acids. CDR1 is ENHRY and CDR2 is SYGVKD in the germline V gene. TCRdb keeps only in-frame clones here, not all; method: immunoSEQ multiplex PCR. Of about 4,700 clones in the sample, approximately 50% were seen once. This specimen comes from a study of STAT3 mutations in large granular lymphocyte leukemia. Study-wide context: More than half of T-LGLL patients received immunosuppressive therapy.

Overall study results and limits: Every T-LGLL patient had at least one immunodominant TCRbeta clonotype. Some patients had dominant TCR clones larger than their STAT3 mutant burden. TCR clonotype switching after therapy occurred in about 30% of the 18 patients.

This sequence joins TRBV10-3 and TRBJ1-2, with 10 bases aligning to TRBD1. The receptor comes from a male patient in his fifties with T-cell large granular lymphocyte leukemia. Some clones in this sample may be carry-over from other donors' samples. The sequenced sample was peripheral blood mononuclear cells. CDR3 region: CASEPGQGYYGYTF. The DNA of the CDR3 is TGTGCCTCGGAACCGGGACAGGGGTACTATGGCTACACCTTC.